The entry that follows covers one T cell receptor (beta chain) sequence. No antigen is known for it. This table comes from immunoSEQ multiplex PCR, and its TCRdb copy is limited to in-frame clones, with some not included. Among about 200,000 clones listed, approximately 91% were seen once. The record originates from a study of T cell responses to AZD1222 COVID-19 vaccine. Study-level points and caveats: Repertoires were sampled only after the peak T cell response. Elevations in Spike-specific TCR breadth and depth followed administration of two AZD1222 doses. The donor cohort was predominantly white British with a female majority, and clonal diversity may have been underestimated.

The clonotype was recovered from an adult who received the AZD1222 COVID-19 vaccine. Sequenced here: peripheral blood, sampled 28 days after the second AZD1222 dose.

CDR3 in DNA: TGTGCCAGCAGCTTAGATCCTGGTCAGCCCCAGCATTTT. This codes for CASSLDPGQPQHF. V and J are TRBV11-2 and TRBJ1-5, with D unclear. The CDR3 sequence is 13 residues long. CDR1 and CDR2 (germline): SGHAT, FQNNGV. V lost 0 bases and J 6 bases, leaving 6 bases between the germline ends.